This T cell receptor beta chain was captured by sequencing in a study of CD8+ T cells in alopecia areata. Study-level background: C3H/HeJ donors aged about 6-13 months with spontaneous alopecia supplied skin grafted onto roughly 7-11-week-old female C3H/HeJ mice.

Reverse transcription of extracted RNA yielded cDNA, which provided the sequencing template. Measured with immunoSEQ multiplex PCR; TCRdb has only the in-frame clones, and not every one. The sample presents some 110,000 clones, none singletons. In the case of this clone: Its cognate antigen is unknown. Gene names denote mouse genes. The CDR3 is cut off 4 residues early in the read; its end comes from the germline J gene.

Study conclusions and caveats: An increase in clonality over normal scalp was evident in lesional scalp, especially alopecia totalis/universalis. Normal skin contains resident alphabeta T cells, and these are also sequenced in scalp samples.

Germline loops: CDR1 FNHDT, CDR2 SITEND (reference sequence). CDR3 length: 14 amino acids. V was shortened by 2 bases and J by 2 bases, with 9 bases between the two germline ends. Sequencing used lesional skin. The source of this sequence is a C3H/HeJ mouse with alopecia areata. The strain's MHC haplotype is H2-k. The rearrangement joins TRBV19 to TRBJ2-3, with D maybe TRBD2 (6 bases). The CDR3 bases that were read are TGTGCCAGCAGTATTGGGGACTATGCAGAA. Its protein product is CASSIGDYAE. The whole CDR3 reads CASSIGDYAETLYF.